This entry is about one T cell receptor beta chain. Enrollment shut out patients with autoimmune disease history or systemic immunosuppression. Method: immunoSEQ multiplex PCR; TCRdb's copy keeps in-frame clones and lacks some. The profile shows more than 60,000 clones, about 86% of them singletons. The sample belongs to a study of OX40 agonist ivuxolimab in advanced cancers. The TCR comes from an adult with an advanced solid tumor such as melanoma, head and neck, liver or kidney cancer. The sequencing here drew on CD4+ or CD8+ T cells sorted from blood, taken in a trial of the OX40 agonist ivuxolimab.

DNA for the CDR3: TGTGCCAGTAGTATGGTCAGACTAGCCAAAAACATTCAGTACTTC. This translates into CASSMVRLAKNIQYF. This chain connects TRBV19 to TRBJ2-4; D not resolved. Germline V gene sequence: CDR1 LNHDA, CDR2 SQIVND (reference sequence). This CDR3 is 15 amino acids long. Trimming removed 3 bases at V and 0 bases at J, with 9 bases between.